This TCR beta chain is from a study of shared clonotypes between healthy human individuals. Regarding the study as a whole: About 5% of naive CD4 clonotypes were shared across a few donors. Blood was the only sampled material, and tissue repertoires likely differ. Large depth notwithstanding, sorted-subset sequencing proved incomplete by rarefaction.

Worth noting for this clone: Its antigen is still unknown.

Sequencing used immunoSEQ multiplex PCR; TCRdb keeps in-frame clones, though not all of them. The table lists 2 million to 3 million clones, 90% to 95% of them singletons. The germline V gene encodes CDR1 SGHRS and CDR2 YFSETQ. The CDR3 is 17 amino acids. Trimming shortened V by 4 bases and J by 2 bases, and 18 bases separated the two germline ends. The sequencing input was naive CD4+ T cells from PBMCs. Stated subset: CD45RA+ positively selected. This clonotype was obtained from a man aged 18-30 years in good health. Some clones in this sample may be carry-over from other donors' samples. The rearrangement links TRBV5-1 to TRBJ2-2, with D maybe TRBD1 (6 bases). The CDR3 DNA is TGCGCCAGCAGCCCCACAGGGTTCACCTTCAACACCGGGGAGCTGTTTTTT. This sequence encodes CASSPTGFTFNTGELFF. The full variable domain, completed using reference TRBV5-1 and TRBJ2-2, is KAGVTQTPRYLIKTRGQQVTLSCSPISGHRSVSWYQQTPGQGLQFLFEYFSETQRNKGNFPGRFSGRQFSNSRSEMNVSTLELGDSALYLCASSPTGFTFNTGELFFGEGSRLTVL.